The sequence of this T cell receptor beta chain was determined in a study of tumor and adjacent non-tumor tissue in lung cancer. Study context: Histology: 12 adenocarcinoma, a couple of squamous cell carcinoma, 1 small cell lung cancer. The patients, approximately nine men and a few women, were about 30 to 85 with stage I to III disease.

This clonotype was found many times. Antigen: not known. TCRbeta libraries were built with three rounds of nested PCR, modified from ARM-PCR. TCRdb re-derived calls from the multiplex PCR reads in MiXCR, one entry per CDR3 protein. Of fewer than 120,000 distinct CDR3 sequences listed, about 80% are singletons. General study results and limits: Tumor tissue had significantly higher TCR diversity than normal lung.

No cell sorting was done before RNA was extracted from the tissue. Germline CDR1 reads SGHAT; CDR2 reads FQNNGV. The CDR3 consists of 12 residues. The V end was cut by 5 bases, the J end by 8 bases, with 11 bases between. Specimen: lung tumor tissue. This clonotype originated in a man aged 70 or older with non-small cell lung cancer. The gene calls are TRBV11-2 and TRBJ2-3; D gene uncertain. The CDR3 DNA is TGTGCCAGCAGCCCTGGGTGGGGTACGCAGTATTTT. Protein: CASSPGWGTQYF.